This T cell receptor (beta chain) was sequenced in a study of T cell repertoires in cytomegalovirus infection. Each CDR3 protein is one row after TCRdb ran MiXCR on the reads. This table holds approximately 550,000 distinct CDR3 sequences, approximately 15% found once. This clonotype was seen ten or more times. V was cut by 5 bases and J by 0 bases, with 16 bases left in between. The CDR3 has 16 amino acids. Germline assignment: CDR1 SEHNR and CDR2 FQNEAQ (reference sequence). The sample was CD8+ T cells from PBMCs. This chain uses TRBV7-9 with TRBJ1-2; weak D call: TRBD1 (5 bases). This sequence was found in a human donor in good health (CMV status not recorded). Some clones in this sample may be carry-over from other donors' samples. The CDR3: CASSPFRTQSNYGYTF. CDR3 coding DNA: TGTGCCAGCAGCCCCTTTAGGACACAGTCTAACTATGGCTACACCTTC.